The 25 T cell receptor beta chains below were found in one sample sequenced in a study of Ad26.COV2.S vaccination and SARS-CoV-2 variants (dated by TCRdb to the early 2020s). The treatment or condition tag for this specimen amounts to: 15 to 20 received Ad26.COV2.S at low or high dose, single or two shots; several received placebo; per-sample allocation not given. Repertoires of vaccine and placebo recipients were sequenced from samples collected on day 63 after the first injection. Library method: the immunoSEQ multiplex PCR assay. This immuneACCESS table, as held by TCRdb, lists in-frame sequences with V and J called but not all clones. Of the missing ones, under half trace to an unresolved V gene in checked studies; the others have no known cause. Within this sample are over 300,000 clones, with about four fifths of them counted one time only. The leading ten clones occupy about 8% of the sample.

The specimen was peripheral blood, collected in a trial of Ad26.COV2.S vaccine versus placebo. These receptors were obtained from a person aged 18-60 years who received the Ad26.COV2.S COVID-19 vaccine or a placebo.

The genes are TRBV28 and TRBJ2-7; D tentatively reads TRBD1 or TRBD2 (6 bases each). Germline V gene data show CDR1 as MDHEN and CDR2 as SYDVKM. V gave up 7 bases and J gave up 6 bases, with 22 bases separating them. This CDR3 has 15 residues. CDR3 sequence reads: CASTLPGLDSFEQYF. The CDR3 region has the DNA TGTGCCAGCACTCTCCCGGGACTGGACAGCTTCGAGCAGTACTTC.

V is TRBV2 and J is TRBJ1-1; TRBD1 might be the D (5 bases). In germline, CDR1 is SNHLY, CDR2 FYNNEI. The CDR3 runs to 14 residues. The V and J ends lost 8 bases and 0 bases respectively, with 13 bases between them. DNA of the CDR3: TGTGCCAGCTCGGGACGGCAGTTGAACACTGAAGCTTTCTTT. Its protein product is CASSGRQLNTEAFF. Full variable domain (rest looked up from reference TRBV2 and TRBJ1-1): EPEVTQTPSHQVTQMGQEVILRCVPISNHLYFYWYRQILGQKVEFLVSFYNNEISEKSEIFDDQFSVERPDGSNFTLKIRSTKLEDSAMYFCASSGRQLNTEAFFGQGTRLTVV.

The gene calls are TRBV11-2 and TRBJ2-1; no firm D call. Looked up from germline, CDR1 is SGHAT and CDR2 is FQNNGV. CDR3 length: 16 residues. The V gene lost 1 base and the J gene lost 0 bases, with 10 bases spanning the gap. The CDR3: CASSLVSMGSYNEQFF. For the CDR3, the DNA is TGTGCCAGCAGCTTAGTCTCCATGGGCTCCTACAATGAGCAGTTCTTC.

This clone came up once. The chain employs TRBV5-1 and TRBJ2-5; a weak D match, TRBD1 (7 bases). V lost 4 bases, J lost 1 base, and 11 bases lay in between. The CDR3 totals 14 residues. Germline assignment: CDR1 SGHRS and CDR2 YFSETQ. CDR3 protein: CASSPQGGQETQYF. CDR3 sequence (DNA): TGCGCCAGCAGCCCCCAGGGGGGCCAAGAGACCCAGTACTTC.

This clone was counted between two and nine times. The J gene is TRBJ2-5, the V gene TRBV9, with 8 bases lining up with TRBD1. V gave up 0 bases and J gave up 4 bases; unmatched junction bases: 8. This CDR3 spans 16 amino acids. Looked up from germline, CDR1 is SGDLS and CDR2 is YYNGEE. This CDR3 is CASSVGSGGMVETQYF. For the CDR3, the DNA is TGTGCCAGCAGCGTAGGGTCAGGGGGCATGGTAGAGACCCAGTACTTC.

V and J are TRBV18 and TRBJ2-6; D is uncertain. Germline CDR1 KGHSH, CDR2 LQKENI. The CDR3 totals 15 residues. The V gene lost 2 bases and the J gene lost 4 bases, with 9 bases spanning the gap. CDR3 nucleotides: TGTGCCAGCTCACCATCCGGGTACGGGGCCAACGTCCTGACTTTC. It encodes CASSPSGYGANVLTF.

This rearrangement joins TRBV6-5 to TRBJ2-7; 8 bases match TRBD1. In germline, CDR1 is MNHEY, CDR2 SVGAGI. J was trimmed by 2 bases and V by 2 bases; bases with no gene match: 5. This CDR3 has 15 residues. The CDR3 loop reads CASSYRGTGTYEQYF. CDR3 DNA sequence: TGTGCCAGCAGTTACAGAGGGACAGGAACCTACGAGCAGTACTTC.

This clone was counted a single time. This sample also contains other DNA sequences that code for the same CDR3. This chain links TRBV6-5 with TRBJ1-2; maybe TRBD1 (5 bases). V gave up 0 bases and J gave up 4 bases, with 6 bases separating them. This CDR3 is built from 13 residues. CDR1 is MNHEY and CDR2 is SVGAGI in the germline V gene. The CDR3 is CASSYSGGYGYTF. For the CDR3, the DNA is TGTGCCAGCAGTTACTCGGGGGGCTATGGCTACACCTTC.

The V and J genes are TRBV11-3 and TRBJ1-1, with TRBD1 as a possible D gene (5 bases). The CDR3 contains 15 residues. V lost 4 bases, J lost 3 bases, and 15 bases lay in between. Germline V CDR1 and CDR2: SGHNT, YENEEA. CDR3 residues: CASSYPGSGYTEAFF. The CDR3 nucleotides read TGTGCCAGCAGCTACCCAGGGTCCGGTTACACTGAAGCTTTCTTT. Looking up the rest from reference TRBV11-3 and TRBJ1-1 gives the full variable domain: EAGVVQSPRYKIIEKKQPVAFWCNPISGHNTLYWYLQNLGQGPELLIRYENEEAVDDSQLPKDRFSAERLKGVDSTLKIQPAELGDSAVYLCASSYPGSGYTEAFFGQGTRLTVV.

The chain couples TRBV19 to TRBJ2-3; no definite D call. CDR1 is LNHDA, CDR2 SQIVND, per germline (reference sequence). V shed 2 bases and J shed 4 bases, with 7 bases lying between them. The CDR3 covers 13 residues. CDR3 protein: CASSITVPDTQYF. The CDR3 DNA is TGTGCCAGTAGTATAACGGTTCCAGATACGCAGTATTTT.

This clone was recorded a few times. This chain joins TRBV18 and TRBJ1-5, with 10 nucleotides matching TRBD1. The germline V gene has CDR1 KGHSH and CDR2 LQKENI. The CDR3 runs 16 residues. V dropped 3 bases and J dropped 3; count of bases not matched to a gene: 5. The CDR3 spells CASSPDRGLPNQPQHF. The CDR3 DNA reads TGTGCCAGCTCACCTGACAGGGGGCTCCCCAATCAGCCCCAGCATTTT.

The chain recombines TRBV12-5 with TRBJ1-6; TRBD1 might be the D (5 bases). Deletions cut 2 bases from V and 4 bases from J, with 12 bases between. This CDR3 is 16 amino acids long. Germline values: CDR1 LGHNT, CDR2 FRNRAP. The CDR3 bases are TGTGCTAGTGGTTTGTTTGCCGGGGCTTATAATTCACCCCTCCACTTT. It is translated as CASGLFAGAYNSPLHF.

The table lists this clone with a count of one. The chain links TRBV5-1 to TRBJ1-1; the D is unclear. The germline V gene encodes CDR1 SGHRS and CDR2 YFSETQ. The CDR3 loop spans 12 amino acids. Trimming removed 4 bases from V and 0 bases from J, with 4 bases in between. The CDR3 coding sequence is TGCGCCAGCAGCAATCTGAACACTGAAGCTTTCTTT. Translating gives CASSNLNTEAFF.

The chain combines TRBV5-4 with TRBJ1-1, with 10 nucleotides matching TRBD1. V shed 3 bases, J shed 0 bases, and the junction held 2 bases outside the gene matches. Germline V gene data show CDR1 as SGHNT and CDR2 as YYREEE (reference sequence). The CDR3 has 15 amino acids. CDR3 bases: TGTGCCAGCAGCTGGGACAGGGGAATGAACACTGAAGCTTTCTTT. It is translated as CASSWDRGMNTEAFF.

Many counts were recorded for this clone. This sequence joins TRBV3-1 (or the pseudogene TRBV3-2) and TRBJ1-1; D is ambiguous. Germline lookup yields CDR1 LGHDT and CDR2 YNNKEL (reference sequence). CDR3 length: 13 residues. V lost 4 bases and J 4 bases, leaving 10 bases between the germline ends. CDR3 sequence: CASSPIIGTEAFF. In DNA, the CDR3 is TGTGCCAGCAGCCCAATTATCGGCACTGAAGCTTTCTTT.

This sequence joins TRBV4-2 and TRBJ1-3; D not resolved. The CDR3 covers 17 residues. Looked up from germline, CDR1 is LGHNA and CDR2 is YNFKEQ. The V end was cut by 0 bases, the J end by 0 bases, with 12 bases between. The CDR3 spells CASSQDRGVLSGNTIYF. CDR3 nucleotides: TGTGCCAGCAGCCAAGATCGAGGTGTGCTCTCTGGAAACACCATATATTTT.

The chain recombines TRBV7-2 with TRBJ1-2, with 7 bases that match TRBD1. This CDR3 contains 15 residues. CDR1 and CDR2 from the germline V gene are SGHTA and FQGNSA. V gave up 1 base and J gave up 4 bases; unmatched junction bases: 6. In DNA form, the CDR3 reads TGTGCCAGCAGCTTAGACGGGACAGTTTTCTATGGCTACACCTTC. The encoded protein is CASSLDGTVFYGYTF.

The genes are TRBV9 and TRBJ2-2; perhaps TRBD2 as D (6 bases). Germline lookup yields CDR1 SGDLS and CDR2 YYNGEE. V was clipped by 4 bases and J by 0 bases, with 10 bases between them. This CDR3 has 15 amino acids. The CDR3 region is CASSPLASNTGELFF. Here the CDR3 DNA reads TGTGCCAGCAGCCCCCTAGCGTCGAACACCGGGGAGCTGTTTTTT.

The chain employs TRBV27 and TRBJ1-6; D perhaps matches TRBD1 (5 bases). V lost 7 bases to trimming and J lost 6 bases, with 13 bases between them. CDR3 size: 14 residues. Germline CDR1 reads MNHEY; CDR2 reads SMNVEV (reference sequence). CDR3 DNA sequence: TGTGCCAGCACCCCCCGGGGCCCTAATTCACCCCTCCACTTT. As protein: CASTPRGPNSPLHF.

This chain connects TRBV7-2 to TRBJ2-5; D gene ambiguous. The CDR3 extends over 15 amino acids. The germline CDR1 and CDR2 sequences are SGHTA and FQGNSA. V was clipped by 5 bases and J by 1 base, with 14 bases between them. DNA of the CDR3: TGTGCCAGCAGCCCAGCCCGGACGGTCCAAGAGACCCAGTACTTC. Translating gives CASSPARTVQETQYF.

J is TRBJ2-2 and V is TRBV11-3; 8 bases line up with TRBD2. The V gene end was trimmed by 8 bases and the J gene end by 1 base; junction bases not matched to a gene: 3. Germline V gene lookup returns CDR1 SGHNT and CDR2 YENEEA. The CDR3 is 14 amino acids. The CDR3 bases are TGTGCCAGCTGCGGGACTAGGAACACCGGGGAGCTGTTTTTT. Amino acids: CASCGTRNTGELFF.

The rearrangement links TRBV14 to TRBJ2-7; 9 nucleotides line up with TRBD2. V shed 0 bases and J 1 base; nucleotides not matched to a gene: 4. CDR1 SGHDN and CDR2 FVKESK come from the germline V gene. This CDR3 spans 16 amino acids. Here the CDR3 reads CASSQDMRGGSYEQYF. The DNA of the CDR3 is TGTGCCAGCAGCCAAGATATGCGGGGGGGATCCTACGAGCAGTACTTC.

The chain is built from TRBV19 and TRBJ2-7; no firm D call. The CDR3 sequence is 13 residues long. The ends were cut back, 5 bases at V and 4 bases at J, with 12 bases in the middle. Germline V gene data show CDR1 as LNHDA and CDR2 as SQIVND (reference sequence). The CDR3 DNA sequence: TGTGCCAGTAGTGTCGATATGCCGTACGAGCAGTACTTC. This translates into CASSVDMPYEQYF.

V usage is TRBV27 and J usage is TRBJ1-1, with D unresolved. This CDR3 region has 15 residues. Germline V CDR1 and CDR2: MNHEY, SMNVEV (reference sequence). Deletions cut 2 bases from V and 4 bases from J, with 14 bases between. CDR3 residues: CASSLEPGSSTEAFF. For the CDR3, the DNA is TGTGCCAGCAGTTTAGAGCCGGGGTCGAGCACTGAAGCTTTCTTT.

This clone was seen only a few times. The rearrangement links TRBV2 to TRBJ1-1, with TRBD1 identical over 7 bases. Germline CDR1 SNHLY, CDR2 FYNNEI. The CDR3 has 16 amino acids. V shed 8 bases and J 2 bases; nucleotides not matched to a gene: 14. The CDR3 DNA follows: TGTGCCAGCTACCGGGACAGACCGAAAACTAACACTGAAGCTTTCTTT. This translates into CASYRDRPKTNTEAFF.